This T cell receptor beta chain stems from a study of T cells in Graves' hyperthyroidism and ophthalmopathy. The wider study: Peripheral blood was taken when the disease was first diagnosed, before any treatment began.

RNA transcripts served as the template for amplifying TCR beta CDR3 regions. Carried out on the TCR CDR3, a first-round RT-PCR used the HTBI primer set. From the multiplex PCR reads, TCRdb called clonotypes with MiXCR, one entry per CDR3 protein. The table lists roughly 650,000 distinct CDR3 sequences, approximately 16% of them singletons. Ophthalmopathy in the patients scored at least 3 on Clinical Activity Score and at least 4 on NOSPECS grade, lasting under 3 months. Clinical symptoms, serum thyroxine and TRAb, thyroid ultrasound and orbital computed tomography were used for the diagnoses. Fresh 10 ml peripheral blood yielded PBMCs. The clonotype comes from a woman in her forties with Graves' ophthalmopathy. Sequenced material: blood.

The chain's CDR3 is CSASVGGSGNTIYF. DNA of the CDR3: TGCAGTGCTAGTGTCGGGGGCTCTGGAAACACCATATATTTT. The chain uses TRBV20-1 and TRBJ1-3; a weak D match, TRBD1 (5 bases). The V end was cut by 3 bases, the J end by 0 bases, with 9 bases between. The V gene's germline CDR1 is DFQATT and CDR2 SNEGSKA (reference sequence). This CDR3 contains 14 residues.